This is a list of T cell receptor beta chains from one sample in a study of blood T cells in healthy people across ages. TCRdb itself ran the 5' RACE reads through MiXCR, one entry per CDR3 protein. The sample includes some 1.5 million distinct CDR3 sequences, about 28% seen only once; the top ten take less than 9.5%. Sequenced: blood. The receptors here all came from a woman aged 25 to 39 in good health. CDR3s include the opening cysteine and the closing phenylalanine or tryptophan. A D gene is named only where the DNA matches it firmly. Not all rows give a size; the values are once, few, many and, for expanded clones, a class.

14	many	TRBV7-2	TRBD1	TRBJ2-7	TGTGCCAGCAGCTCGGGGGTCACAGGGGGCGAGCAGTACTTC	CASSSGVTGGEQYF
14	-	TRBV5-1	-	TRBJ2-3	TGTGCCAGCAGGTTATCAGCTAGCACAGATACGCAGTATTTT	CASRLSASTDTQYF
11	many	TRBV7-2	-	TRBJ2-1	TGTGCCAGCACCCCGTTCTATGAGCAGTTCTTC	CASTPFYEQFF
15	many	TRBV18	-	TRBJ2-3	TGTGCCAGCTCACCACCGGCAGGGAGCACAGATACGCAGTATTTT	CASSPPAGSTDTQYF
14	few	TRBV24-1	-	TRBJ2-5	TGTGCCACCAGTGATCCAGGAAAATATGAGACCCAGTACTTC	CATSDPGKYETQYF
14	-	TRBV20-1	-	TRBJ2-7	TGCAGTGCTAGAAACACTATCTCCTACAATGAGCAGTACTTC	CSARNTISYNEQYF
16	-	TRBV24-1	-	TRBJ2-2	TGTGCCACCTCCGAATCCGGGACAAGTAACACCGGGGAGCTGTTTTTT	CATSESGTSNTGELFF
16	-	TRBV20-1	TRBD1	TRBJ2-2	TGCAGTGCTAGAGATATTAGACAGGGGCTCTCCGGGGAGCTGTTTTTT	CSARDIRQGLSGELFF
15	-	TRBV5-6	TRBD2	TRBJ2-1	TGTGCCAGCAGCACCCCCGGGACTAGCCTCAATGAGCAGTTCTTC	CASSTPGTSLNEQFF
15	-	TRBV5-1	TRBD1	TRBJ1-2	TGCGCCAGCGTGGACAGGCTGGGTAGCCTCTATGGCTACACCTTC	CASVDRLGSLYGYTF
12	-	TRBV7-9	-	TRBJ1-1	TGTGCCAGCAGCTCCACCGGACAGAAAGCTTTCTTT	CASSSTGQKAFF
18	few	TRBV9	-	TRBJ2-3	TGTGCCAGCAGCGTAGTCGTTAGGTGGAACGGGGTAACAGATACGCAGTATTTT	CASSVVVRWNGVTDTQYF
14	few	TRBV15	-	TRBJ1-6	TGTGCCACCAGCAGAGATGCGGCTAATTCACCCCTCCACTTT	CATSRDAANSPLHF
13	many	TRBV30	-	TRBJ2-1	TGTGCTTATGACAGGGAGGTAACAAATGAGCAGTTCTTC	CAYDREVTNEQFF
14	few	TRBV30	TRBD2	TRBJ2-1	TGTGCCTGGAGGTTAGCGGGAGGCCCCCATGAGCAGTTCTTC	CAWRLAGGPHEQFF